These T cell receptor beta chains were read from a single sample in a study of blood T cell repertoires in COVID-19. The protocol was immunoSEQ multiplex PCR, while the TCRdb copy is restricted to in-frame clones and leaves out a portion. The sample records a few hundred thousand clones, more than 85% being singletons. The sample was peripheral blood. The receptor set was obtained from a man aged 18 to 30 with active or convalescent COVID-19. CDR3s leave out the opening cysteine and the closing phenylalanine or tryptophan. Only some rows state a clone size, as once, few, many or a class for expanded clones.

clone size	V gene	CDR3 protein
.	TRBV19	ASSMTRGLREKLF
.	TRBV2	ASSEDRGQDGYT
.	TRBV7-2	ASSFEDRLNTEAF
.	TRBV6-5	ASSYRQGASYEQY
.	TRBV6-5	ASQGAGEQF
.	TRBV5-1	ASWAGGLVQETQY
.	TRBV11-3	ASSGRDRGLY
few	TRBV14	ASRHRSRDRVLGAF
.	TRBV2	ARNGVGNTIY
.	TRBV6-1	ASSDRAGAGNTIY
.	TRBV20-1	SAIDRYGNQPQH
.	TRBV28	ASTSQGRGNTIY
.	TRBV9	ASSPSDRGWDEQY
.	TRBV2	ASSERQGLDTQY
.	TRBV25-1	ASSEGRPRETQY
.	TRBV19	ASSTRTGGGVADQPQH
.	TRBV7-2	ASSFAGGPGNEQF
.	TRBV19	ASSLDRGAGNTIY
once	TRBV19	ASNRGGNQPQH
.	TRBV4-1	ASSQDRGDVDQPQH
.	TRBV7-9	ACPTGTGNEKLF
.	TRBV19	ASSRQGVSNQPQH
.	TRBV6-1	ASSDRRGQETQY
few	TRBV6-2/TRBV6-3	ASSYGTPPDTQY
.	TRBV4-3	AITGELF
.	TRBV29-1	SVVWLQEAF
.	TRBV18	ASSPWATGELF
once	TRBV7-9	ASSLVQGSLF
.	TRBV4-1	GPDGGPRTGNTIY
.	TRBV7-2	ASSLEGLYTGELF
.	TRBV5-5	ASSFYLTSDYTGELF
.	TRBV2	ASRVVTYEQY
once	TRBV5-1	ASRYGRYDRESYEQY
.	TRBV6-5	ASNKGAGNEQF
.	TRBV2	ASRPRQGSPLH
.	TRBV28	ASISQADSGNTIY
.	TRBV6-2/TRBV6-3	ASSGGSQYIQY
.	TRBV5-1	ASDSSSGGNEQF
.	TRBV4-3	ASSQEAYSNQPQH
few	TRBV9	ASSPGQSWSYEQY
.	TRBV5-1	ASSFAGPNTGELF
few	TRBV6-6	ASIGGVANSPLH
.	TRBV6-1	ASSELPLVGLNSPLH
.	TRBV4-3	ASSPGLAVTYEQY
.	TRBV7-9	ASSSSGATYEQY
.	TRBV5-6	ASSLGAGQFNQPQH
.	TRBV19	ASRQVFSGNTIY
.	TRBV6-4	ASRWTGEKTQY
.	TRBV5-1	ASSRTSGFGADTQY
few	TRBV29-1	SATDRSRYGQF
.	TRBV6-5	ASSPRDRGRGGYT
.	TRBV19	ASSTSGSGANVLT
.	TRBV5-1	ASSLAPGGGEAF
.	TRBV7-7	ASSLAQHYNSPLH
.	TRBV6-6	ASHSNTGELF